The clone carrying this TCR beta chain has more than one count but fewer than ten. Its antigen is as yet unknown. Per the original methods: A distant-metastasis classifier for papillary thyroid cancer was built using CDR3 differences across clinicopathological groups. From the PCR reads, TCRdb re-called clones with MiXCR. These V and J calls rely on TCRdb rather than the paper's analysis. This table has tens of thousands of clones, roughly 13% appearing once. The sample belongs to a study of metastatic and nonmetastatic thyroid tumors. Looking at the study overall: Peripheral blood and tumor or nodule samples from malignant and benign thyroid patients were compared.

Patients had received no treatment of any kind before thyroid surgery. Broader study findings: Significantly greater TCR beta diversity was reportedly found in malignant thyroid tumors than in benign nodules (in blood and tumor).

The CDR3 is made up of 13 amino acids. Trimming removed 8 bases at V and 6 bases at J, with 17 bases between. Germline loops: CDR1 MNHEY, CDR2 SMNVEV (reference sequence). The sequence came from a female donor with papillary thyroid cancer or a benign thyroid nodule (not recorded which). Some clones in this sample may be carry-over from other donors' samples. The sample was blood. This chain joins TRBV27 and TRBJ2-7; perhaps D is TRBD1 or TRBD2 (7 bases each). The CDR3 sequence: CASAQAGGGEQYF. As DNA, the CDR3 is TGTGCCAGCGCGCAGGCAGGGGGGGGCGAGCAGTACTTC.